The TCR beta chain described here comes from a study of monozygotic twins with inflammatory bowel disease. Points from the study as a whole: T cell subtypes were not distinguishable in this analysis. With inverse Simpson as the measure, TCRbeta diversity was lower in IBD patients than in healthy co-twins.

CDR1 SGHTA and CDR2 FQGTGA come from the germline V gene. The CDR3 is made up of 16 amino acids. TCRdb reprocessed the 5' RACE reads and reports one entry per CDR3 protein, with no DNA. The table gives some 200,000 distinct CDR3 sequences; the top ten clones make up around 7.7% of it. In the case of this clonotype: The antigen is not known.

The chain carries TRBV7-3 and TRBJ2-3; TCRdb gives TRBD1 as the D gene, but with no DNA this cannot be confirmed. This receptor was obtained from a human donor with ulcerative colitis or Crohn's disease, or a healthy co-twin of an affected twin (not recorded which). Material for sequencing was blood. CDR3 in amino acids: CASSLTPSPGTDTQYF.